This is a list of T cell receptor beta chains from one sample in a study of CD8 T cell repertoires and HIV-1 epitope variants. Using immunoSEQ multiplex PCR, the repertoire was profiled, and TCRdb retains in-frame clones only, with some absent. Among approximately 2,500 clones listed, almost 65% were seen once. Which antigens these TCRs recognize remains unknown. The sample was cultured CD8+ T cells derived from PBMCs. These receptors were collected from a male donor with HIV. Both conserved end residues are part of each CDR3.

V	J	CDR3
TRBV6-6	TRBJ2-7	CASSYLGSGQYF
TRBV11-1	TRBJ1-1	CASSPGTGVVYTEAFF
TRBV28	TRBJ2-1	CASSFRSSYNEQFF
TRBV27	TRBJ1-1	CASSYLRQGPANTEAFF
TRBV19	TRBJ2-4	CASSIGTGSKNIQYF
TRBV27	TRBJ2-7	CASGYSYEQYF
TRBV19	TRBJ1-4	CASSISPRGEKLFF
TRBV7-8	TRBJ1-4	CASSLGATAPWSEKLFF
TRBV7-2	TRBJ2-1	CASSLVGLSYNEQFF
TRBV4-2	TRBJ1-1	CASSQEKNTEAFF
TRBV13	TRBJ1-3	CASSLAGKAGNTIYF
TRBV6-5	TRBJ2-7	CASSLTGSFTYEQYF
TRBV28	TRBJ2-4	CASASGTGDKNIQYF
TRBV4-1	TRBJ2-5	CASSQDGGAGEQYF
TRBV15	TRBJ1-1	CATSRDRESLRTEAFF
TRBV7-2	TRBJ2-1	CASSLPFGRVNYNEQFF
TRBV11-2	TRBJ2-7	CASSLERQGARDEQYF
TRBV29-1	TRBJ2-3	CSVDNNPSYTQYF
TRBV27	TRBJ2-5	CASSLGGQGGETQYF
TRBV2	TRBJ2-7	CASSADSDEQYF
TRBV28	TRBJ2-7	CASKQVGTSGYEQYF
TRBV6-5	TRBJ2-1	CASSYVDSREQFF
TRBV28	TRBJ1-1	CASRGGAVNTEAFF
TRBV6-5	TRBJ2-5	CASSYGGVGETQYF
TRBV4-3	TRBJ2-1	CASSQDTSGGASEQFF
TRBV7-7	TRBJ1-5	CASSLGGVEPQHF
TRBV5-1	TRBJ1-1	CASSFGTGGLNTEAFF
TRBV19	TRBJ2-1	CASSMYGGALYNEQFF
TRBV4-2	TRBJ2-5	CASSPQDDQETQYF
TRBV5-5	TRBJ2-7	CASSLGSSYEQYF
TRBV18	TRBJ2-1	CASSPPGTSGGYNEQFF
TRBV28	TRBJ1-1	CASRWTGPTEAFF
TRBV4-2	TRBJ2-7	CASSQELLGQGSSYEQYF
TRBV9	TRBJ2-3	CASTLINPGAYF
TRBV6-1	TRBJ2-3	CASSEVLTVRDTQYF
TRBV7-9	TRBJ2-1	CASSPGSADEQFF
TRBV5-1	TRBJ1-1	CASSYGDTEAFF
TRBV5-1	TRBJ1-2	CASSSQETNYGYTF
TRBV7-2	TRBJ2-2	CASSLVGQGQLFF